A selection of T cell receptor beta chains follows, all from one sample in a study of T cell changes during pregnancy in multiple sclerosis. The repertoire was sequenced with immunoSEQ multiplex PCR; TCRdb's copy has only in-frame clones and lacks some. This sample carries tens of thousands of clones, over 70% of them seen once, and the ten largest clones take approximately 5.1%. The sample was peripheral blood, taken in the first trimester of pregnancy. The receptors shown here come from a female donor in good health, enrolled as a control in a pregnancy study. Each CDR3 is given with its conserved first and last residue. Each record gives: V gene, clone size, J gene, D gene, CDR3 DNA, CDR3 protein. D genes are given only for firm matches. Clone size, where shown, is once, few, many, or a class for clones that have expanded.

TRBV9,once,TRBJ2-7,-,TGTGCCAGCAGCCCGACTAATAGCTACGAGCAGTACTTC,CASSPTNSYEQYF
TRBV13,-,TRBJ2-7,TRBD2,TGTGCCAGCAGCTTAGGTGCAAGGGCGGGAGGCTTGAACGGCGAGCAGTACTTC,CASSLGARAGGLNGEQYF
TRBV19,-,TRBJ2-7,-,TGTGCCAGTAGTGCCGACGGGTCCTACGAGCAGTACTTC,CASSADGSYEQYF
TRBV11-2,-,TRBJ1-3,TRBD1,TGTGCCAGCAGACAGCGGGACAGGGAAAGCTCTGGAAACACCATATATTTT,CASRQRDRESSGNTIYF
TRBV28,-,TRBJ1-5,TRBD1,TGTGCCAGCAGTTTACCTCCGGGAGCCGGACAGGGTAGCAATCAGCCCCAGCATTTT,CASSLPPGAGQGSNQPQHF
TRBV7-6,once,TRBJ2-7,-,TGTGCCAGCAGCCCACGGGGGGCTGCCGAGCAGTACTTC,CASSPRGAAEQYF
TRBV9,-,TRBJ2-2,TRBD1,TGTGCCAGCAGCGTAGAGGGACAGGGGGCGACCGGGGAGCTGTTTTTT,CASSVEGQGATGELFF
TRBV9,-,TRBJ1-6,-,TGTGCCAGCAGCGCACCGTCCCTAAGTTCACCCCTCCACTTT,CASSAPSLSSPLHF
TRBV2,-,TRBJ2-7,TRBD2,TGTGCCAGCAGTGAAGGACTAGCGGGAGACTACGAGCAGTACTTC,CASSEGLAGDYEQYF
TRBV7-2,-,TRBJ1-2,TRBD1,TGTGCCAGCAGCTTATCGGGACAGGCCTATGGCTACACCTTC,CASSLSGQAYGYTF
TRBV14,-,TRBJ2-2,TRBD2,TGTGCCAGCAGTCACAAAGCGGGATTGAACACCGGGGAGCTGTTTTTT,CASSHKAGLNTGELFF
TRBV9,-,TRBJ1-1,-,TGTGCCAGCAGGCTCCTCCCGCCGGGGGAGCACACTGAAGCTTTCTTT,CASRLLPPGEHTEAFF
TRBV28,-,TRBJ1-2,-,TGTGCCAGCGTGACAACGTCGGCTAACTATGGCTACACCTTC,CASVTTSANYGYTF
TRBV28,-,TRBJ1-5,-,TGTGCCAGCAGTTTACCCCCTAATCAGCCCCAGCATTTT,CASSLPPNQPQHF